These 13 T cell receptor beta chains were sequenced from one sample in a study of control samples from healthy donors and cancer patients. Profiled with immunoSEQ multiplex PCR; TCRdb holds only in-frame clones, not every one. The sample gives 95,000 to 100,000 clones, 75% to 90% of which show up once; about 8% is in the top ten. Sequenced sample: blood. Receptor source: a man under 40 in good health.

This clone occurred once. The chain employs TRBV28 and TRBJ1-5; a possible D gene is TRBD1 (6 bases). From germline, CDR1 is MDHEN and CDR2 SYDVKM. V lost 4 bases, J lost 3 bases, and 16 bases lay in between. This CDR3 is 16 amino acids long. Here the CDR3 reads CASSSLTQGFNQPQHF. As DNA, the CDR3 is TGTGCCAGCAGTTCCCTTACCCAGGGGTTCAATCAGCCCCAGCATTTT.

The V and J genes are TRBV5-4 and TRBJ2-7; D possibly uses TRBD1 or TRBD2 (5 bases each). Trimming cost V 0 bases and J 7 bases, with 8 bases left between them. Germline lookup yields CDR1 SGHNT and CDR2 YYREEE (reference sequence). CDR3 size: 12 residues. CDR3 sequence reads: CASSLGWGEQYF. For the CDR3, the DNA is TGTGCCAGCAGCTTGGGCTGGGGGGAGCAGTACTTC. The complete variable domain, with remaining parts taken from reference TRBV5-4 and TRBJ2-7, reads ETGVTQSPTHLIKTRGQQVTLRCSSQSGHNTVSWYQQALGQGPQFIFQYYREEENGRGNFPPRFSGLQFPNYSSELNVNALELDDSALYLCASSLGWGEQYFGPGTRLTVT.

The rearrangement joins TRBV19 to TRBJ2-1; 12 bases fit TRBD2. The J segment lost 3 bases and the V segment lost 11 bases, leaving 20 bases of the junction unmatched. This CDR3 comprises 19 residues. The germline V gene has CDR1 LNHDA and CDR2 SQIVND (reference sequence). The CDR3 sequence is CASRGRQDASGRVYNEQFF. In DNA form, the CDR3 reads TGTGCCTCACGCGGTCGGCAGGACGCTAGCGGGAGGGTCTACAATGAGCAGTTCTTC.

J is TRBJ1-2 and V is TRBV19, with 10 bases that match TRBD1. CDR1 and CDR2 from the germline V gene are LNHDA and SQIVND (reference sequence). V was pared by 3 bases and J by 4 bases, with 11 bases of the junction left unmatched. This CDR3 contains 17 residues. CDR3 bases: TGTGCCAGTAGTATGGGGGACAGGGGTCACAGCAGCTATGGCTACACCTTC. Amino acids: CASSMGDRGHSSYGYTF.

V gene TRBV14 combines with J gene TRBJ1-1, with D perhaps TRBD1 (5 bases). This CDR3 has 16 amino acids. Germline V lookup: CDR1 SGHDN, CDR2 FVKESK. V shed 2 bases and J shed 0 bases, with 13 bases lying between them. The CDR3 loop reads CASSQRKSTVNTEAFF. The DNA of the CDR3 is TGTGCCAGCAGCCAACGTAAATCGACAGTGAACACTGAAGCTTTCTTT.

Only one count was recorded for this clone. The gene calls are TRBV7-3 and TRBJ1-2; 7 nucleotides agree with TRBD1. The germline V gene encodes CDR1 SGHTA and CDR2 FQGTGA. The ends lost 5 bases at V and 6 bases at J; junction bases unmatched: 6. The CDR3 has 13 amino acids. CDR3 bases: TGTGCCAGCAGCACCCGGACAGGAAATGGCTACACCTTC. Its protein is CASSTRTGNGYTF.

This clone was seen more than once but under ten times. This chain connects TRBV19 to TRBJ2-2, with D perhaps matching TRBD2 (6 bases). CDR1 is LNHDA and CDR2 is SQIVND in the germline V gene (reference sequence). The CDR3 runs to 15 residues. V shed 3 bases and J shed 1 base, with 9 bases lying between them. The DNA for the CDR3 is TGTGCCAGTAGTATCCCGGGGGTGAACACCGGGGAGCTGTTTTTT. This sequence encodes CASSIPGVNTGELFF.

V and J are TRBV12-3 or TRBV12-4 and TRBJ2-1; D call uncertain. There are 13 residues in the CDR3. V was cut by 7 bases and J by 4 bases, with 11 bases left in between. This CDR3 is CASTLREYNEQFF. CDR3 bases: TGTGCCAGCACCTTAAGGGAATACAATGAGCAGTTCTTC.

V usage is TRBV6-1 and J usage is TRBJ1-1; D is unclear. Deletions cut 3 bases from V and 4 bases from J, with 9 bases between. The germline CDR1 and CDR2 sequences are MNHNS and SASEGT. The CDR3 contains 13 residues. For the CDR3, the DNA is TGTGCCAGCAGTGAGCTGGTCGGCACTGAAGCTTTCTTT. This translates into CASSELVGTEAFF.

The DNA of the CDR3 is TGTGCCACCAGTGCCCACGGGAGGGCCAGTGATGAGCAGTTCTTC. The encoded protein is CATSAHGRASDEQFF. V usage is TRBV24-1 and J usage is TRBJ2-1; TRBD2 agrees at 8 bases. Germline CDR1 KGHDR, CDR2 SFDVKD. CDR3 length equals 15 residues. V lost 5 bases, J lost 8 bases, and 10 bases stayed unmatched.

The CDR3 DNA reads TGTGCCAGCAGGACCACACTCGGGGGTGAAGCTTTCTTT. Amino acid sequence: CASRTTLGGEAFF. V is TRBV25-1 and J is TRBJ1-1; D is perhaps TRBD1 (5 bases). Germline CDR1 is MGHDK and CDR2 is SYGVNS. With 6 bases removed from V and 7 bases from J, the gap between germline ends came to 15 bases. This CDR3 spans 13 amino acids.

The V call is TRBV18, the J call TRBJ2-3, with D uncertain. The CDR3 has 14 amino acids. From germline, CDR1 is KGHSH and CDR2 LQKENI. V gave up 6 bases and J gave up 6 bases, with 16 bases separating them. DNA of the CDR3: TGTGCCAGCTCGCCGGGCCTAGGTCGGGATACGCAGTATTTT. It is translated as CASSPGLGRDTQYF.

This clone appeared a single time. A read error is the likely source, as a far larger clone sits one nucleotide away. The chain is built from TRBV9 and TRBJ2-5; perhaps TRBD2 as D (7 bases). This CDR3 spans 15 amino acids. CDR1 and CDR2 (germline): SGDLS, YYNGEE. Trimming stripped 5 bases from V and 1 base from J, with 15 bases between. The CDR3 reads CASRLGGGPQETQYF. In DNA form, the CDR3 reads TGTGCCAGCAGGCTGGGGGGGGGCCCCCAAGAGACCCAGTACTTC.